This section outlines one T cell receptor beta chain sequence together with its context. As yet, its antigen is unknown. The record originates from a study of cytomegalovirus exposure and HLA in healthy donors. Unmatched junction bases numbered 14, after V lost 4 bases and J lost 7 bases. There are 16 residues in the CDR3. Germline CDR1 and CDR2: SGHDT and YYEEEE. PCR amplification relied on 60 Vbeta primers (plus 13 Jbeta primers). Data came from immunoSEQ multiplex PCR; TCRdb stores just in-frame clones and leaves some out. In the table there are 110,000 to 150,000 clones, around 83% of which are singletons. Study results and caveats: Listed as cytomegalovirus-associated were 150 to 200 TCR beta chains. Roughly uniform depth of sequencing across donors was assumed in presence/absence analyses. Productive status was seen about 90% or about 30% of the time for most TCR beta V segments in an earlier analysis.

The chain carries TRBV5-6 and TRBJ1-1; TRBD1 aligns across 9 bases. Sequencing used PBMCs. The sequence was obtained from a male donor in good health and CMV-seropositive. In DNA, the CDR3 is TGTGCCAGCAGCCGAAGTGGGACACAGGGGGCTGGTGAAGCTTTCTTT. Protein product: CASSRSGTQGAGEAFF.